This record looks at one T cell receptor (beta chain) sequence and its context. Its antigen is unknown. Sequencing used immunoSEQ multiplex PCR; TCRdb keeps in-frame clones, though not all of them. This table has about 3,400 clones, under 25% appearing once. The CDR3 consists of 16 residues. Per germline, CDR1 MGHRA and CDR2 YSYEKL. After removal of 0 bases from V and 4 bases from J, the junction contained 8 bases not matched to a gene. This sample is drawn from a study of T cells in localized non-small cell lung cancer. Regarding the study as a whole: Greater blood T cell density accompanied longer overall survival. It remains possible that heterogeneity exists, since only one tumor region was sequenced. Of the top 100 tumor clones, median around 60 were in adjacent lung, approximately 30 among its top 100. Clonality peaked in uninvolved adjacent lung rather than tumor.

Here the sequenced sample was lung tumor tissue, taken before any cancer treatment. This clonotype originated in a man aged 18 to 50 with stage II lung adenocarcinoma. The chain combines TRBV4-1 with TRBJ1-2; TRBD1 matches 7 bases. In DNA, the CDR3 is TGCGCCAGCAGCCAAGAGAAGGGAGGGGGCCCCTATGGCTACACCTTC. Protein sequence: CASSQEKGGGPYGYTF.